Reported below is one TCR beta chain. Its cognate antigen is unknown. Using its own MiXCR run on the 5' RACE reads, TCRdb lists one record per CDR3 protein. The table records hundreds of thousands of distinct CDR3 sequences, roughly 10% of them present only once. This specimen belongs to a study of CD8 T cells in ankylosing spondylitis. CDR1 and CDR2 from the germline V gene are SGHTA and FQGNSA. The V and J ends lost 3 bases and 4 bases, in that order; junction bases with no gene match: 7. The CDR3 sequence is 15 residues long. Overall study findings and caveats: What seemed typical of ankylosing spondylitis blood was a TCR beta motif built from several highly homologous variants.

This chain uses TRBV7-2 with TRBJ2-5, with 8 bases aligning to TRBD2. Material: blood, either unsorted or a sorted T cell fraction (not recorded which). The receptor was derived from a male donor with ankylosing spondylitis or in good health (not recorded which). The CDR3 is CASSFSGGSRETQYF. CDR3 sequence (DNA): TGTGCCAGCAGCTTTTCGGGGGGGTCCCGAGAGACCCAGTACTTC.